The rows below give T cell receptor beta chains drawn from one sample of a study of blood T cell repertoires in COVID-19. The assay was immunoSEQ multiplex PCR, and TCRdb's table has in-frame clones only and misses some. The sample contains fewer than 300,000 clones, around 89% of which appear only once. The sample taken for sequencing was PBMCs or T cells enriched from blood (not recorded which). These receptors were taken from a middle-aged woman with acute COVID-19. CDR3s include the opening cysteine and the closing phenylalanine or tryptophan. Fields, in order: clone size, J gene, D gene, V gene, CDR3 protein, CDR3 DNA. A D gene is named only where the DNA matches it firmly. Clone size, where shown, is once, few, many, or a class for clones that have expanded.

once | TRBJ2-1 | TRBD2 | TRBV19 | CASSSGLAGDNEQFF | TGTGCCAGTAGTAGCGGACTAGCGGGAGACAATGAGCAGTTCTTC
- | TRBJ1-1 | TRBD1 | TRBV7-2 | CASSLALGTGRNTEAFF | TGTGCCAGCAGCTTAGCTCTCGGGACAGGAAGAAACACTGAAGCTTTCTTT
- | TRBJ2-1 | TRBD2 | TRBV30 | CAWSVVSGYNEQFF | TGTGCCTGGAGTGTAGTTAGCGGGTACAATGAGCAGTTCTTC
- | TRBJ1-5 | - | TRBV19 | CASSILGSGGGPQHF | TGTGCCAGTAGTATTCTGGGCAGCGGGGGGGGGCCCCAGCATTTT
- | TRBJ1-3 | TRBD1 | TRBV7-2 | CASSQGVENTIYF | TGTGCCAGCAGCCAGGGGGTCGAAAACACCATATATTTT
- | TRBJ1-2 | - | TRBV28 | CASSLLGGDNYGYTF | TGTGCCAGCAGTCTGTTGGGGGGGGATAACTATGGCTACACCTTC
- | TRBJ2-3 | TRBD2 | TRBV29-1 | CSAAGLAGADTQYF | TGCAGCGCAGCGGGACTAGCGGGAGCAGATACGCAGTATTTT
- | TRBJ1-5 | - | TRBV2 | CASSENSINQPQHF | TGTGCCAGCAGTGAAAACAGCATCAATCAGCCCCAGCATTTT
once | TRBJ2-7 | - | TRBV19 | CASSTGLLGEQYF | TGTGCCAGTAGTACCGGATTGCTAGGCGAGCAGTACTTC
- | TRBJ1-3 | - | TRBV7-8 | CASSGRAGFGNTIYF | TGTGCCAGCAGCGGTAGGGCGGGATTTGGAAACACCATATATTTT
- | TRBJ1-2 | - | TRBV7-9 | CASSNQDNLVGGYTF | TGTGCCAGCAGCAACCAGGACAATCTAGTTGGCGGCTACACCTTC
once | TRBJ1-2 | - | TRBV19 | CASSITDGGPTGYGYTF | TGTGCCAGTAGTATAACAGACGGGGGACCGACCGGTTATGGCTACACCTTC
once | TRBJ1-1 | - | TRBV5-1 | CASSFGQSEEAFF | TGCGCCAGCAGCTTCGGACAGAGTGAAGAAGCTTTCTTT
few | TRBJ2-7 | TRBD2 | TRBV19 | CASSIERTSGVAYEQYF | TGTGCCAGTAGTATAGAACGGACTAGCGGAGTTGCCTACGAGCAGTACTTC
- | TRBJ2-1 | TRBD2 | TRBV7-9 | CASSPAGTSGRDEQFF | TGTGCCAGCAGCCCGGCCGGGACTAGCGGGAGGGATGAGCAGTTCTTC
- | TRBJ2-7 | TRBD2 | TRBV19 | CASSIYPYPTSGRLEQYF | TGTGCCAGTAGTATTTACCCCTACCCGACTAGCGGGAGACTCGAGCAGTACTTC
once | TRBJ1-1 | - | TRBV7-9 | CASSFEGGTEAFF | TGTGCCAGCAGCTTCGAGGGAGGTACTGAAGCTTTCTTT
- | TRBJ2-1 | TRBD2 | TRBV28 | CASARTSGAYNEQFF | TGTGCCAGTGCCAGGACTAGCGGGGCCTACAATGAGCAGTTCTTC
- | TRBJ2-1 | - | TRBV7-7 | CASSLTFGTPSYNEQFF | TGTGCTAGCAGCCTAACTTTCGGGACTCCCTCCTACAATGAGCAGTTCTTC
- | TRBJ1-1 | - | TRBV12-3/TRBV12-4 | CASSWGGEAFF | TGTGCCAGCAGTTGGGGGGGTGAAGCTTTCTTT
- | TRBJ1-5 | - | TRBV19 | CASTTAAGEQPQHF | TGTGCCAGTACCACAGCCGCGGGGGAACAGCCCCAGCATTTT
- | TRBJ1-4 | - | TRBV5-1 | CASSLEGGEYLFF | TGCGCCAGCAGCTTGGAAGGGGGGGAGTATTTGTTTTTT
few | TRBJ2-1 | TRBD2 | TRBV19 | CATLAGGTYNEQFF | TGTGCCACCCTAGCGGGAGGCACCTACAATGAGCAGTTCTTC
- | TRBJ1-6 | - | TRBV5-6 | CASSLGTGISPLHF | TGTGCCAGCAGCTTGGGTACAGGGATATCACCCCTCCACTTT
few | TRBJ1-1 | TRBD1 | TRBV25-1 | CASSEGQGTEAFF | TGTGCCAGCAGTGAAGGACAGGGGACTGAAGCTTTCTTT
- | TRBJ2-1 | - | TRBV24-1 | CATSLRRTGAYNEQFF | TGTGCCACCAGCTTGCGGAGAACGGGGGCCTACAATGAGCAGTTCTTC
- | TRBJ1-2 | - | TRBV29-1 | CSVDGRVNYGYTF | TGCAGCGTTGACGGCAGGGTAAACTATGGCTACACCTTC
- | TRBJ2-5 | - | TRBV27 | CASSLQGQETQYF | TGTGCCAGCAGCCTGCAGGGACAAGAGACCCAGTACTTC
- | TRBJ2-2 | TRBD2 | TRBV30 | CALTGTSGATNTGELFF | TGTGCCTTGACCGGGACTAGCGGGGCTACGAACACCGGGGAGCTGTTTTTT
- | TRBJ2-1 | - | TRBV2 | CASRALGGYNEQFF | TGTGCCAGCCGTGCCCTCGGAGGGTACAATGAGCAGTTCTTC
- | TRBJ2-7 | - | TRBV6-5 | CASSYRPGIPGDEQYF | TGTGCCAGCAGTTACAGACCCGGGATACCAGGGGACGAGCAGTACTTC
- | TRBJ2-3 | TRBD1 | TRBV6-2/TRBV6-3 | CASSYPRQGAKTDTQYF | TGTGCCAGCAGTTACCCCCGACAGGGGGCGAAAACAGATACGCAGTATTTT
few | TRBJ1-6 | - | TRBV28 | CASSYRVNNSPLHF | TGTGCCAGCAGTTACAGGGTTAATAATTCACCCCTCCACTTT
- | TRBJ1-1 | TRBD1 | TRBV10-2 | CASREWTGDTEAFF | TGCGCCAGCAGAGAGTGGACAGGGGACACTGAAGCTTTCTTT
- | TRBJ1-1 | - | TRBV7-2 | CASSWSTGVSTEAFF | TGTGCCAGCAGCTGGTCGACAGGAGTAAGCACTGAAGCTTTCTTT
- | TRBJ2-3 | - | TRBV7-9 | CASSFPPTQYF | TGTGCCAGCAGCTTTCCTCCTACGCAGTATTTT
once | TRBJ1-4 | TRBD1 | TRBV7-8 | CASSFSRGQGEKLFF | TGTGCCAGCAGCTTCTCCAGGGGGCAGGGTGAAAAACTGTTTTTT
- | TRBJ1-2 | TRBD1 | TRBV30 | CAWRSGQGIFLGYTF | TGTGCCTGGAGATCGGGACAGGGAATCTTTCTTGGCTACACCTTC
- | TRBJ1-2 | TRBD1 | TRBV2 | CASSARQGLGYTF | TGTGCCAGCAGCGCGAGACAGGGTCTCGGCTACACCTTC
- | TRBJ1-2 | - | TRBV28 | CASKGRVTKFSGYTF | TGTGCCAGTAAGGGGAGGGTAACGAAATTCTCTGGCTACACCTTC
- | TRBJ2-1 | - | TRBV18 | CASSPPSYTYNEQFF | TGTGCCAGCTCACCACCTAGCTATACTTACAATGAGCAGTTCTTC
- | TRBJ1-3 | - | TRBV19 | CATSPGHSGNTIYF | TGTGCCACCTCCCCAGGCCACTCTGGAAACACCATATATTTT
- | TRBJ2-5 | TRBD1 | TRBV11-2 | CASSLDPGQGFSETQYF | TGTGCCAGCAGCTTAGATCCCGGACAGGGTTTTTCGGAGACCCAGTACTTC
- | TRBJ2-5 | TRBD2 | TRBV28 | CASSLATSGDQETQYF | TGTGCCAGCAGTTTGGCGACTAGCGGAGATCAAGAGACCCAGTACTTC
- | TRBJ2-4 | TRBD1 | TRBV7-9 | CASSPRQGVTNLAKNIQYF | TGTGCCAGCAGCCCTCGACAGGGAGTGACCAATCTAGCCAAAAACATTCAGTACTTC
once | TRBJ1-1 | - | TRBV19 | CASSSRGEETEAFF | TGTGCCAGTAGTTCCCGGGGGGAGGAAACTGAAGCTTTCTTT